The TCR beta chain under discussion was sequenced for a study of T cells in Graves' hyperthyroidism and ophthalmopathy. Worth noting for this clonotype: The antigen remains unidentified.

RNA transcripts were the template for amplifying TCR beta CDR3 regions. The HTBI set primed first-round TCR CDR3 RT-PCR. MiXCR, run by TCRdb on the multiplex PCR reads, gives a single entry per CDR3 protein. The sample records 85,000 to 110,000 distinct CDR3 sequences, 45% to 50% being singletons. Study-level findings and limits: Ophthalmopathy, as predicted by the model, came a median about seven months after the prediction.

Graves' hyperthyroidism was deemed stable absent ophthalmopathy progression within 18 months. Exclusions: uncontrolled infection, other autoimmune disease, pregnancy, lactation. Diagnosis relied on clinical symptoms, serum thyroxine and TRAb, thyroid ultrasound and orbital computed tomography. The specimen was blood. The sequence derives from a man aged 35 to 55 with Graves' hyperthyroidism.

CDR3 coding DNA: TGCAGTGGTAGGACAGGGGAATTCGGCTGCGAGCAGTACTTC. This codes for CSGRTGEFGCEQYF. The chain combines TRBV20-1 with TRBJ2-7; 9 bases line up with TRBD1. The trim removed 7 bases at V and 6 bases at J, leaving 13 bases unmatched. This CDR3 contains 14 residues. CDR1 is DFQATT and CDR2 is SNEGSKA in the germline V gene (reference sequence).